The 27 T cell receptor beta chains below were found in one sample sequenced in a study of metastatic and nonmetastatic thyroid tumors. No patient had received any treatment before thyroid surgery. TCRdb re-called the PCR reads with MiXCR. The sample has roughly 50,000 clones; 22% are singletons. The sequenced sample was blood. All receptors come from a male donor with papillary thyroid cancer or a benign thyroid nodule (not recorded which). Some clones in this sample may be carry-over from other donors' samples.

The chain has TRBV5-1 and TRBJ2-1; 7 bases are shared with TRBD2. CDR1 is SGHRS, CDR2 YFSETQ, per germline. The J segment lost 4 bases and the V segment lost 0 bases, leaving 4 bases of the junction unmatched. This CDR3 has 15 residues. The CDR3 here is CASSLVTSAYNEQFF. CDR3 in DNA: TGCGCCAGCAGCTTGGTTACTAGCGCGTACAATGAGCAGTTCTTC.

With regard to this clone: It may be a read error: a sequence one base away is much more abundant. This rearrangement joins TRBV6-2 or TRBV6-3 to TRBJ1-4; D is unclear. With 2 bases removed from V and 5 bases from J, the gap between germline ends came to 9 bases. The CDR3 loop spans 14 amino acids. CDR1 MNHEY and CDR2 SVGEGT come from the germline V gene. The chain's CDR3 is CASSYGSWNEKLFF. The DNA for the CDR3 is TGTGCCAGCAGTTACGGCTCCTGGAATGAAAAACTGTTTTTT.

This clone was recorded at least ten times. This sequence joins TRBV6-2 or TRBV6-3 and TRBJ2-5; 10 nucleotides agree with TRBD2. Looked up from germline, CDR1 is MNHEY and CDR2 is SVGEGT. The CDR3 covers 15 residues. V shed 6 bases, J shed 2 bases, and the junction held 6 bases outside the gene matches. The CDR3 protein is CASSSGTSEQETQYF. CDR3 DNA sequence: TGTGCCAGCAGCTCAGGGACTAGCGAGCAAGAGACCCAGTACTTC.

The rearrangement links TRBV24-1 to TRBJ1-6; 8 nucleotides match TRBD1. CDR1 and CDR2 (germline): KGHDR, SFDVKD. V was pared by 10 bases and J by 7 bases, with 8 bases of the junction left unmatched. This CDR3 is 14 amino acids long. The CDR3 nucleotides read TGTGCCACAAGAGGGACAGGTCTAAATTCACCCCTCCACTTT. This sequence encodes CATRGTGLNSPLHF.

Concerning this clone: A read error may produce the germline difference seen at one junction end. The chain recombines TRBV19 with TRBJ1-5; TRBD1 might be the D (6 bases). This CDR3 is built from 14 residues. Germline V lookup: CDR1 LNHDA, CDR2 SQIVND (reference sequence). CDR3 residues: CASSLRQVKLPLHF. For the CDR3, the DNA is TGTGCCAGTAGTCTTAGACAGGTCAAACTGCCCCTGCATTTT.

This clone was found many times. The chain has TRBV30 and TRBJ1-6; D is possibly TRBD1 (5 bases). V shed 7 bases and J shed 5 bases, with 15 bases lying between them. Germline CDR1 reads GTSNPN; CDR2 reads SVGIG (reference sequence). This CDR3 is 14 amino acids long. CDR3 residues: CASRRGWDNSPLHF. The CDR3 region has the DNA TGTGCCTCCCGCCGGGGCTGGGATAATTCACCCCTCCACTTT.

In its sample, this clone was seen many times. This chain connects TRBV12-3 or TRBV12-4 to TRBJ2-1; TRBD1 might be the D (6 bases). This CDR3 is 14 amino acids long. With 3 bases removed from V and 2 bases from J, the gap between germline ends came to 8 bases. The CDR3 DNA follows: TGTGCCAGCAGTTTCCGGACAGCCTACAATGAGCAGTTCTTC. Translating gives CASSFRTAYNEQFF.

This clone was seen many times. Other nucleotide sequences in the sample specify the same CDR3. V gene TRBV7-2 combines with J gene TRBJ2-5; TRBD1 might be the D (7 bases). This CDR3 is built from 13 residues. The V gene's germline CDR1 is SGHTA and CDR2 FQGNSA. V gave up 5 bases and J gave up 7 bases, with 14 bases separating them. CDR3 residues: CASSRGQEGTQYF. DNA for the CDR3: TGTGCCAGCAGCCGCGGACAGGAGGGGACCCAGTACTTC.

A few counts support this clone. The J gene is TRBJ2-1, the V gene TRBV12-3 or TRBV12-4; 7 positions agree with TRBD2. V dropped 6 bases and J dropped 6; count of bases not matched to a gene: 5. This CDR3 is 13 amino acids long. Written as DNA, the CDR3 is TGTGCCAGCAGGTCCTGGACTAGCAATGAGCAGTTCTTC. Protein product: CASRSWTSNEQFF.

The rearrangement joins TRBV4-1 to TRBJ1-3; weak D call: TRBD1 (6 bases). This CDR3 spans 14 amino acids. CDR1 and CDR2 from the germline V gene are MGHRA and YSYEKL. The germline V and J ends were trimmed by 11 bases and 3 bases, with 17 bases remaining between them. The CDR3 DNA is TGCGCCGGCATCCAAAAGGGGGGTGGAAACACCATATATTTT. It yields the protein CAGIQKGGGNTIYF.

This clone occurred many times. The rearrangement links TRBV3-1 to TRBJ1-1, with no clear D. The V end lost 0 bases, the J end lost 1 base, and 0 bases lay between the germline ends. Per germline, CDR1 LGHDT and CDR2 YNNKEL (reference sequence). This CDR3 spans 12 amino acids. CDR3 sequence: CASSQENTEAFF. The DNA for the CDR3 is TGTGCCAGCAGCCAAGAGAACACTGAAGCTTTCTTT.

This clone was counted only a few times. The rearrangement uses TRBV6-1 and TRBJ1-1, with TRBD1 as a possible D gene (6 bases). Germline CDR1 and CDR2: MNHNS and SASEGT. The CDR3 runs to 15 residues. Trimming left V 2 bases short and J 3 bases short, with 13 bases between. CDR3 coding DNA: TGTGCCAGCAGTGAATTCGGGGGCGATTACACTGAAGCTTTCTTT. This translates into CASSEFGGDYTEAFF.

In this sample, this clone turned up a few times. The chain combines TRBV2 with TRBJ1-4, with D maybe TRBD1 (5 bases). The germline V gene has CDR1 SNHLY and CDR2 FYNNEI. Trimming removed 7 bases from V and 0 bases from J, with 12 bases in between. The CDR3 is made up of 15 amino acids. The CDR3 coding sequence is TGTGCCAGCAAAAGGGACTTCACAACTAATGAAAAACTGTTTTTT. Its translation is CASKRDFTTNEKLFF.

This clone was counted at least ten times. The chain is built from TRBV7-2 and TRBJ1-6; no firm D call. Germline loops: CDR1 SGHTA, CDR2 FQGNSA. This CDR3 contains 14 residues. The V end lost 2 bases, the J end lost 8 bases, and 10 bases lay between the germline ends. CDR3 coding DNA: TGTGCCAGCAGCTTAAGACGGTTGGATTCACCCCTCCACTTT. Protein product: CASSLRRLDSPLHF.

The sample holds many counts of this clone. This rearrangement joins TRBV5-4 to TRBJ2-7, with D perhaps matching TRBD2 (6 bases). Trimming shortened V by 1 base and J by 6 bases, and 11 bases separated the two germline ends. CDR1 is SGHNT and CDR2 is YYREEE in the germline V gene (reference sequence). CDR3 length equals 13 residues. CDR3 loop: CASSLSGTPEQYF. CDR3 DNA: TGTGCCAGCAGCTTGTCCGGGACTCCCGAGCAGTACTTC.

The chain employs TRBV5-1 and TRBJ2-1; 7 nucleotides line up with TRBD1. Germline values: CDR1 SGHRS, CDR2 YFSETQ. The CDR3 loop spans 15 amino acids. J gave up 8 bases and V 4 bases, and 12 bases lay outside the gene matches. The DNA of the CDR3 is TGCGCCAGCAGCCCCTTCGGACAGGCTGGGGATGAGCAGTTCTTC. Encoded protein: CASSPFGQAGDEQFF. Full variable domain (outside the CDR3, taken from reference TRBV5-1 and TRBJ2-1): KAGVTQTPRYLIKTRGQQVTLSCSPISGHRSVSWYQQTPGQGLQFLFEYFSETQRNKGNFPGRFSGRQFSNSRSEMNVSTLELGDSALYLCASSPFGQAGDEQFFGPGTRLTVL.

In its sample, this clone was seen many times. The CDR3 nucleotides read TGCAGTGCTAGAGTCCTCCAGGGGCACGATGGGGCCAACGTCCTGACTTTC. Its translation is CSARVLQGHDGANVLTF. The chain recombines TRBV20-1 with TRBJ2-6; D possibly corresponds to TRBD1 (6 bases). The CDR3 has 17 amino acids. CDR1 is DFQATT and CDR2 is SNEGSKA in the germline V gene (reference sequence). The V end lost 1 base, the J end lost 3 bases, and 16 bases lay between the germline ends.

This clone was detected many times. The CDR3 loop is CASNLAGGLYEQYF. Written as DNA, the CDR3 is TGTGCCAGCAATCTAGCGGGAGGTCTGTACGAGCAGTACTTC. The genes are TRBV12-3 or TRBV12-4 and TRBJ2-7; TRBD2 agrees at 11 bases. With 7 bases clipped from V and 4 bases from J, the junction kept 6 bases outside the gene matches. CDR3 length: 14 residues.

There are a few counts of this clone. This chain uses TRBV4-1 with TRBJ1-1, with D possibly matching TRBD1 (6 bases). The V end was cut by 0 bases, the J end by 4 bases, with 15 bases between. The CDR3 is 16 residues long. Germline V lookup: CDR1 MGHRA, CDR2 YSYEKL. The CDR3 nucleotides read TGCGCCAGCAGCCAAGATAAATGGGGGCTGATCACTGAAGCTTTCTTT. It yields the protein CASSQDKWGLITEAFF.

This clone was seen only a few times. V usage is TRBV20-1 and J usage is TRBJ2-3, with 8 nucleotides matching TRBD2. Per the germline V gene, CDR1 is DFQATT and CDR2 is SNEGSKA (reference sequence). The CDR3 contains 15 residues. Germline trimming cut 5 bases from V and 3 bases from J; bases unmatched to any gene: 10. CDR3 bases: TGCAGTGCTCCCTACATCCGCGGGGGGACAGATACGCAGTATTTT. Its translation: CSAPYIRGGTDTQYF.

This clone has more than one count but fewer than ten. One end of the junction varies from germline; a read error may be responsible. The genes are TRBV12-3 or TRBV12-4 and TRBJ2-7; the D gene is possibly TRBD1 (5 bases). This CDR3 has 13 residues. The CDR3, as DNA: TGTGCCAGCGGTTTTTGGACATTCTACGAGCAGTACTTC. This encodes CASGFWTFYEQYF.

This clone was seen many times. The chain employs TRBV20-1 and TRBJ2-7; TRBD1 or TRBD2 may be the D gene (5 bases each). The CDR3 sequence is 16 residues long. Germline V gene lookup returns CDR1 DFQATT and CDR2 SNEGSKA (reference sequence). V was pared by 0 bases and J by 1 base, with 16 bases between. CDR3 residues: CSARDLGERISYEQYF. CDR3 sequence (DNA): TGCAGTGCTAGAGATTTGGGGGAGCGGATTTCCTACGAGCAGTACTTC.

This clone was counted many times. The chain links TRBV24-1 to TRBJ2-1, with D possibly being TRBD2 (5 bases). The CDR3 totals 13 residues. From germline, CDR1 is KGHDR and CDR2 SFDVKD. With 4 bases removed from V and 10 bases from J, the gap between germline ends came to 13 bases. CDR3 sequence reads: CATSDLAEEEQFF. CDR3 DNA: TGTGCCACCAGTGACCTTGCGGAGGAAGAGCAGTTCTTC.

The chain uses TRBV6-1 and TRBJ2-7; tentative D call: TRBD1 (5 bases). With 8 bases removed from V and 1 base from J, the gap between germline ends came to 9 bases. Germline CDR1 is MNHNS and CDR2 is SASEGT. The CDR3 is 12 amino acids. CDR3 sequence (DNA): TGTGCCAGCGGGCAGGGATCCTACGAGCAGTACTTC. Encoded protein: CASGQGSYEQYF.

The table lists this clone with a few counts. At one boundary the junction diverges from the germline segment, which might be a read error. The rearrangement links TRBV6-5 to TRBJ2-7; perhaps TRBD1 as D (5 bases). The CDR3 covers 14 residues. CDR1 and CDR2 from the germline V gene are MNHEY and SVGAGI. The CDR3: CASSYRGKTYEKYF. CDR3 nucleotides: TGTGCCAGCAGTTACAGGGGAAAAACCTACGAGAAGTACTTC.

This clone was picked up a small number of times. The chain couples TRBV12-3 or TRBV12-4 to TRBJ2-3, with 12 bases fitting TRBD1. CDR3 length: 15 residues. The V and J ends lost 5 bases and 5 bases, in that order; junction bases with no gene match: 5. The CDR3 DNA reads as TGTGCCAGCAGTCCCGGGACAGGGGGCGAAGATACGCAGTATTTT. It codes for CASSPGTGGEDTQYF.

The V and J genes are TRBV11-1 and TRBJ1-6; the match to TRBD1 covers 8 bases. V lost 4 bases to trimming and J lost 6 bases; unmatched junction nucleotides: 8. The V gene's germline CDR1 is SGHAT and CDR2 FQDESV (reference sequence). The CDR3 runs 16 residues. CDR3 in DNA: TGTGCCAGCAGCTGTCCCGACAGGGGCCTTAATTCACCCCTCCACTTT. Translated: CASSCPDRGLNSPLHF.